This T cell receptor (beta chain) was recovered during a study of T cell responses to AZD1222 COVID-19 vaccine. Study-level results: Dominant at 160-218 and 743-854, vaccine-associated CD4 TCRs also spanned spike. Reports say nearly half of spike-specific TCRs go after unmutated variant regions.

This clone was observed a few times. Antigen unknown. After removal of 5 bases from V and 1 base from J, the junction contained 2 bases not matched to a gene. The V gene's germline CDR1 is LGHNT and CDR2 FRNRAP. The CDR3 contains 14 residues. Using immunoSEQ multiplex PCR, the repertoire was profiled, and TCRdb retains in-frame clones only, with some absent. The sample holds 120,000 to 150,000 clones; around 84% are singletons and the top ten take 5% to 5.5%. The specimen was peripheral blood, collected 28 days after the second AZD1222 dose. The chain carries TRBV12-5 and TRBJ2-1, with 7 bases matching TRBD2. This TCR was sampled from an adult who received the AZD1222 COVID-19 vaccine. As DNA, the CDR3 is TGTGCTAGTGGTGGACTAGTTTCCTACAATGAGCAGTTCTTC. Translated: CASGGLVSYNEQFF.